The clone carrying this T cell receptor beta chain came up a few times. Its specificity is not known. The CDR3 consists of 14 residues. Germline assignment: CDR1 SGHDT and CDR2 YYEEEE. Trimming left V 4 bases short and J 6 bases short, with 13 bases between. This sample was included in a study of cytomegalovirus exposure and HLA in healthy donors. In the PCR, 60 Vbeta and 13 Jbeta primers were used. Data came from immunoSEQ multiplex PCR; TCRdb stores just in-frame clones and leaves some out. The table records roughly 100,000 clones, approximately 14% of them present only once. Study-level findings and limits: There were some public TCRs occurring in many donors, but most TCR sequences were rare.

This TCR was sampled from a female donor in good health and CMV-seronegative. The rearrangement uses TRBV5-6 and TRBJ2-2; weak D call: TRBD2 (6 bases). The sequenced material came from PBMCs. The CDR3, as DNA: TGTGCCAGCAGCAAGGTGTGGGGGGCCGGGGAGCTGTTTTTT. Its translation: CASSKVWGAGELFF.